This TCR beta chain was recovered during a study of shared clonotypes between healthy human individuals. Measured with immunoSEQ multiplex PCR; TCRdb has only the in-frame clones, and not every one. Among 1,400,000 or so clones listed, 98% were seen once. With respect to this clone: The antigen remains undetermined.

Germline V gene lookup returns CDR1 MNHNS and CDR2 SASEGT. V lost 3 bases and J lost 8, with 11 bases in between. The CDR3 is 13 residues long. Findings and limits, study-wide: A handful of donors held about 4.5% of naive CD4 clonotypes in common. Relative to their counterparts shared across all four donors, non-shared clonotypes exhibited diminished generation probabilities. An effect of sequencing depth on clonotype sharing among donors was expected.

Sample: naive CD4+ T cells sorted from blood. The subset is: CD45RA+ positively selected. The sequence was collected from a man aged 30-40 years in good health. This sequence joins TRBV6-1 and TRBJ2-1; the D is unclear. The CDR3 DNA reads as TGTGCCAGCAGTGAGTCGCAGTCCCATGAGCAGTTCTTC. It translates to CASSESQSHEQFF.